This T cell receptor (beta chain) was identified in a study of blood T cell repertoires in COVID-19. Whole-study context: Nucleic acid was either cDNA or gDNA, and it came from T cells, B-cell-depleted T cells, or PBMCs.

This CDR3 has 15 amino acids. The ends lost 4 bases at V and 2 bases at J; junction bases unmatched: 4. Germline CDR1 SGHRS, CDR2 YFSETQ. Measured with immunoSEQ multiplex PCR; TCRdb has only the in-frame clones, and not every one. The sample lists about 400,000 clones, more than 75% occurring once. The clonotype was recovered from a human donor in a cohort sampled during active COVID-19. The chain has TRBV5-1 and TRBJ1-2, with TRBD1 matching over 11 bases. The source material was peripheral blood. Written as DNA, the CDR3 is TGCGCCAGCAGCCTGGGGACAGGGGGAAACTATGGCTACACCTTC. Protein: CASSLGTGGNYGYTF.